This T cell receptor beta chain was sequenced in a study of blood T cells in healthy people across ages. Each sample gave at least 7 million isolated PBMCs. Remarks on this clonotype: One end of the junction varies from germline; a read error may be responsible.

CDR3 length: 16 residues. In germline, CDR1 is MNHNS, CDR2 SASEGT. Together with a sample-barcoded 5' primer, a J-beta primer mix was included in a second PCR lasting about 7 to 11 cycles. Per sample, CDR3-containing paired-end reads numbered at least 2.5 million. TCRdb re-analysed the 5' RACE reads in MiXCR, keeping a single row per CDR3 protein. The sample yields 920,000 or so distinct CDR3 sequences, around 43% seen once. The chain combines TRBV6-1 with TRBJ2-1, with 9 bases fitting TRBD2. The clonotype originates from a woman aged 60 to 75 in good health. The specimen sequenced was blood. CDR3 region: CVSSALVAGVNNEQFF. As DNA, the CDR3 is TGTGTCAGCAGTGCCCTCGTAGCGGGAGTAAACAATGAGCAGTTCTTC.